Listed here are 11 T cell receptor beta chains from one sample, sequenced in a study of T cells in women clearing cervical HPV infection. Method: immunoSEQ multiplex PCR; TCRdb's copy keeps in-frame clones and lacks some. With approximately 35,000 clones in the sample, the ten largest clones hold 1.6%. The source material was blood buffy coat. Receptors originate from a woman between 18 and 69 years old with a cervical HPV16 infection that either progressed to CIN3+ or cleared (not recorded which).

With regard to this clone: The read falls 3 residues short of the CDR3 end, and the missing part is taken from the germline J gene. The V call is TRBV7-8, the J call TRBJ2-3; perhaps TRBD1 as D (6 bases). The CDR3 length is 15 residues. The germline gives CDR1 SGHVS, CDR2 FQNEAQ. CDR3 bases read: TGTGCCAGCAGCACCAGGGGTATGATCCAAGAGACG. Its translation is CASSTRGMIQET. The whole CDR3 protein is CASSTRGMIQETQYF. The full variable domain, in which reference TRBV7-8 and TRBJ2-3 provide the parts outside the CDR3, is GAGVSQSPRYKVAKRGQDVALRCDPISGHVSLFWYQQALGQGPEFLTYFQNEAQLDKSGLPSDRFFAERPEGSVSTLKIQRTQQEDSAVYLCASSTRGMIQETQYFGPGTRLTVL.

A remark on this clone: Read coverage stops 3 residues before the CDR3 terminus; the germline J gene supplies the remainder. J is TRBJ2-2 and V is TRBV9, with a weak D call TRBD1 (6 bases). The CDR3 has 15 residues. The germline V gene has CDR1 SGDLS and CDR2 YYNGEE. CDR3 sequence reads: CASSGRGSGANVLFF. The DNA read from the CDR3 is TGTGCCAGCAGCGGCAGGGGCTCTGGGGCCAACGTG.

To note about this clone: The read ends 3 residues before the CDR3 terminus; that terminus is restored from the germline J gene. The chain has TRBV13 and TRBJ1-1; tentatively, D is TRBD1 (5 bases). The germline V and J ends were trimmed by 5 bases and 0 bases, with 13 bases remaining between them. CDR3 length equals 15 residues. Germline V CDR1 and CDR2: PRHDT, FYEKMQ (reference sequence). CDR3 DNA (partial): TGTGCCAGCAGCGTCAACAGACAGATGAACACTGAA. This gives the protein CASSVNRQMNTE. In full, the CDR3 is CASSVNRQMNTEAFF.

A note on this clone: Read sequence stops 3 residues before the CDR3 end, and the germline J gene provides the missing end. This chain uses TRBV18 with TRBJ2-3, with 7 nucleotides matching TRBD1. This CDR3 has 15 amino acids. Germline CDR1 is KGHSH and CDR2 is LQKENI. This CDR3 reads CASSPSLDRAETQYF. The sequenced part of the CDR3 DNA is TGTGCCAGCTCACCATCCCTCGACAGGGCGGAGACG.

With respect to this clone: From the germline J gene comes the end of the CDR3, since the read stops 3 residues before it. The gene calls are TRBV20-1 and TRBJ2-5; D is perhaps TRBD2 (5 bases). The CDR3 runs 13 residues. V lost 6 bases, J lost 2 bases, and 13 bases lay in between. CDR1 is DFQATT and CDR2 is SNEGSKA in the germline V gene (reference sequence). The CDR3 sequence is CSAPRVGQETQYF. The part of the CDR3 DNA that was read is TGCAGTGCGCCGAGGGTAGGGCAAGAGACC.

With regard to this clone: The read comes to an end 3 residues before the CDR3 does, leaving the germline J gene to fill in the end. The rearrangement links TRBV5-1 to TRBJ2-1, with 8 bases fitting TRBD1. The V and J ends lost 0 bases and 5 bases, in that order; junction bases with no gene match: 7. Looked up from germline, CDR1 is SGHRS and CDR2 is YFSETQ. This CDR3 has 16 amino acids. Incomplete CDR3 DNA: TGCGCCAGCAGCTTGGCCCGGACAGGGATAAACAATGAG. Translating gives CASSLARTGINNE. The CDR3 in full is CASSLARTGINNEQFF.

Notes on this clone: Read data end 3 residues before the CDR3 end; the end is taken from the germline J gene. The gene calls are TRBV5-1 and TRBJ2-2; possible D gene TRBD1, 6 bases. The CDR3 covers 16 residues. The germline V gene has CDR1 SGHRS and CDR2 YFSETQ. Trimming removed 6 bases from V and 0 bases from J, with 15 bases in between. Partial CDR3 DNA: TGCGCCAGCACCTCGGACAGCACCTCGAACACCGGGGAG. This gives the protein CASTSDSTSNTGE. The full-length CDR3 reads as CASTSDSTSNTGELFF. The full variable domain, in which reference TRBV5-1 and TRBJ2-2 provide the parts outside the CDR3, is KAGVTQTPRYLIKTRGQQVTLSCSPISGHRSVSWYQQTPGQGLQFLFEYFSETQRNKGNFPGRFSGRQFSNSRSEMNVSTLELGDSALYLCASTSDSTSNTGELFFGEGSRLTVL.

Regarding this clone: The CDR3 end falls 3 residues outside the read, so it is completed with the germline J gene. The chain carries TRBV20-1 and TRBJ2-5, with D possibly TRBD2 on 6 matching bases. The germline V gene encodes CDR1 DFQATT and CDR2 SNEGSKA (reference sequence). Trimming removed 5 bases from V and 2 bases from J, with 15 bases in between. The CDR3 is made up of 14 amino acids. CDR3: CSAPHRRGQETQYF. The part of the CDR3 DNA that was read is TGCAGTGCTCCGCACCGCCGGGGGCAAGAGACC.

Of note for this clone: The read comes to an end 3 residues before the CDR3 does, leaving the germline J gene to fill in the end. The chain has TRBV18 and TRBJ1-2; D is perhaps TRBD1 (5 bases). CDR3 length: 14 residues. From germline, CDR1 is KGHSH and CDR2 LQKENI. Trimming stripped 0 bases from V and 5 bases from J, with 10 bases between. CDR3: CASSPPAGLYGYTF. The part of the CDR3 DNA that was read is TGTGCCAGCTCACCACCGGCAGGGCTGTATGGC.

Partial CDR3 DNA: TGCGCCAGCAGCCACGGGACAGCCCAAGAGACC. It translates to CASSHGTAQET. The entire CDR3 reads CASSHGTAQETQYF. This chain links TRBV5-1 with TRBJ2-5; 7 bases match TRBD1. The sequence runs out 3 residues before the end of the CDR3; the remainder is reconstructed from the germline J gene. Germline CDR1 is SGHRS and CDR2 is YFSETQ. The CDR3 totals 14 residues. V gave up 4 bases and J gave up 1 base; unmatched junction bases: 4.

About this clone: The DNA ends 3 residues before the CDR3 does, and the rest of the CDR3 is filled in from the germline J gene. The rearrangement joins TRBV15 to TRBJ1-5; no clear D gene. The V gene lost 0 bases and the J gene lost 2 bases, with 8 bases spanning the gap. CDR3 length equals 15 residues. Germline V gene sequence: CDR1 LNHNV, CDR2 YYDKDF (reference sequence). CDR3 DNA, as far as it was read: TGTGCCACCAGCAGAGATCCCGGGGGCAATCAGCCC. It specifies CATSRDPGGNQP. The full-length CDR3 reads as CATSRDPGGNQPQHF.